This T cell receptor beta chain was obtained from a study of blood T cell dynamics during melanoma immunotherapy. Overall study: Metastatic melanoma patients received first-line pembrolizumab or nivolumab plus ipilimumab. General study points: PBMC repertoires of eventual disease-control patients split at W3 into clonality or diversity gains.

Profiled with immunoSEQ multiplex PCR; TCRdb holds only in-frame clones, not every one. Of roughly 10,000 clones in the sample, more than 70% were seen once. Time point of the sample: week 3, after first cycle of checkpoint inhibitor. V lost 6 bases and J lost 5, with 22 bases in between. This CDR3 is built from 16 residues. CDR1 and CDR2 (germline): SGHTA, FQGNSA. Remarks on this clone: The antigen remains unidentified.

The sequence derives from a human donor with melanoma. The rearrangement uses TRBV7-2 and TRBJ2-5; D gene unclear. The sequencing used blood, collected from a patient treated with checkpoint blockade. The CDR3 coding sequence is TGTGCCAGCAGGTCCGCTGGCACTCCTAATCGGGAGACCCAGTACTTC. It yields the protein CASRSAGTPNRETQYF.